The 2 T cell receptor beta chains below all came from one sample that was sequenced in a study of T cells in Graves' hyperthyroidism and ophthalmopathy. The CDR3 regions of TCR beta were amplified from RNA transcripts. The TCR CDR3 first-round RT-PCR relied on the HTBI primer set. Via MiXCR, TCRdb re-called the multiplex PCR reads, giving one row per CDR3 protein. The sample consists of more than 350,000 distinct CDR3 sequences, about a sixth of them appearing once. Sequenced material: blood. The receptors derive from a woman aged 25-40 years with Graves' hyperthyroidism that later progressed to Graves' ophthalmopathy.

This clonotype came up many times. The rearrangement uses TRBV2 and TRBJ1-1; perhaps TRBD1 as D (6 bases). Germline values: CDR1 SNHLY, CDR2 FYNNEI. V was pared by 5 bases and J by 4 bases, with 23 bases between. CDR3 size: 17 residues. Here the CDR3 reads CASSLLPRGDGSTEAFF. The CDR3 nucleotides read TGTGCCAGCAGTCTCCTCCCGAGGGGGGACGGAAGCACTGAAGCTTTCTTT.

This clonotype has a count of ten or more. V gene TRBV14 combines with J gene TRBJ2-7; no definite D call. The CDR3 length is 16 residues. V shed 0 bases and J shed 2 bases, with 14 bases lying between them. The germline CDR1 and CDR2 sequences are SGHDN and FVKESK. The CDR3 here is CASSQDSYVGTYEQYF. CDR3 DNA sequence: TGTGCCAGCAGCCAAGATTCGTATGTTGGGACCTACGAGCAGTACTTC.